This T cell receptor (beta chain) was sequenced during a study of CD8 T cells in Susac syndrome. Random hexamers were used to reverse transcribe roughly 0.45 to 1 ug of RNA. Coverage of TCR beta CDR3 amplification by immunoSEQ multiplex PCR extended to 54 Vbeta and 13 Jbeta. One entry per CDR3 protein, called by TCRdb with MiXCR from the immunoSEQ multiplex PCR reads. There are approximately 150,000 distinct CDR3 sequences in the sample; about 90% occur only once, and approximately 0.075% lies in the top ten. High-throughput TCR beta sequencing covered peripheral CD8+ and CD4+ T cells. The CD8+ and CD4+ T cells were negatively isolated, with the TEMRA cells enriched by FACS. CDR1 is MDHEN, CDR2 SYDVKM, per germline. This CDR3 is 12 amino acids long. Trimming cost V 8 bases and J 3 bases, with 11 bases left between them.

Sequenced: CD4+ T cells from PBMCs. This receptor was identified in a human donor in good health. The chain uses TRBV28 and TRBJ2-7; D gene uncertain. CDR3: CASEETGYEQYF. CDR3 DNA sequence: TGTGCCAGCGAGGAGACTGGCTACGAGCAGTACTTC.